These T cell receptor beta chains were read from a single sample in a study of T cells in Graves' hyperthyroidism and ophthalmopathy. TCRdb re-derived calls from the multiplex PCR reads in MiXCR, one entry per CDR3 protein. The sample shows 410,000 or so distinct CDR3 sequences, about 14% of them seen only once. Material: blood. The receptor set was obtained from a man younger than 35 with Graves' ophthalmopathy. The CDR3 runs from the conserved cysteine through the conserved F or W.

j_call,v_call,cdr3_aa
TRBJ2-2,TRBV10-1,CASSEDGGLTRELFF
TRBJ2-5,TRBV5-1,CASSYGLAAETQYF
TRBJ2-1,TRBV4-2,CASSQVQGPQYIDEQFF
TRBJ2-3,TRBV4-2,CASSHPSGGISDTQYF
TRBJ1-1,TRBV20-1,CSAAGQPGTEAFF
TRBJ2-7,TRBV12-3/TRBV12-4,CASSRTHLVHEQYF
TRBJ2-1,TRBV20-1,CSARGGEQFF
TRBJ1-5,TRBV30,CAWGSSNQPQHF
TRBJ1-5,TRBV19,CASSIVRGLLNQPQHF
TRBJ1-1,TRBV4-1,CASSRREGDTEAFF
TRBJ1-2,TRBV30,CAWSVGGITYGYTF
TRBJ1-1,TRBV6-1,CASSPRTGLNTEAFF
TRBJ1-2,TRBV19,CASSVGTARGYTF
TRBJ1-4,TRBV7-2,CASSLGGGGPRGEKLFF
TRBJ2-2,TRBV3-1,CASRTSGGSGELFF
TRBJ2-5,TRBV18,CASSPLEGAGETQYF
TRBJ2-3,TRBV5-1,CASSWRLADPQYF
TRBJ2-5,TRBV12-3/TRBV12-4,CASSLGLAGGFGDF
TRBJ2-1,TRBV20-1,CSARLAGAKEQFF
TRBJ2-3,TRBV2,CASNRGTDTQYF
TRBJ2-3,TRBV7-2,CASSSRGSSGGFTDTQYF
TRBJ2-3,TRBV12-3/TRBV12-4,CAANRQGITDTQYF
TRBJ2-4,TRBV12-3/TRBV12-4,CASSPGGTAKNVQYF
TRBJ2-7,TRBV28,CATAIPREQYF
TRBJ2-2,TRBV27,CASRDWGETGELFF
TRBJ2-4,TRBV18,CASSPAGEHIQYF
TRBJ1-5,TRBV18,CARPGQVFLENQPQHF
TRBJ2-1,TRBV4-1,CASSQGSGLGYNEQFF
TRBJ1-1,TRBV12-3/TRBV12-4,CASSPGGRGHTEAFF
TRBJ1-2,TRBV14,CASSQATVGYGYTF
TRBJ2-7,TRBV3-1,CASSQAGTHSYEQYF
TRBJ2-2,TRBV24-1,CATSVGNTGELFF
TRBJ2-7,TRBV19,CASSISGAGSYEQYF
TRBJ2-2,TRBV12-3/TRBV12-4,CASGSSSTGELFF
TRBJ2-7,TRBV10-3,CAISGRIPGGPYEQYF
TRBJ1-1,TRBV29-1,CSVPGQGPFEAFF
TRBJ1-1,TRBV6-1,CATSGTGVQNTEAFF
TRBJ2-3,TRBV19,CASSSTRTRGPDTQYF
TRBJ2-3,TRBV18,CASSRRTVTDTQYF
TRBJ2-2,TRBV4-3,CASSQGQGLLPGELFF
TRBJ1-2,TRBV5-8,CASSSTENYGYTF
TRBJ2-5,TRBV3-1,CASSQVASGSQTQYF
TRBJ2-1,TRBV7-9,CASSLGQGLPYNEQFF
TRBJ1-4,TRBV6-1,CASRQSNEKLFF
TRBJ2-1,TRBV19,CASSQNPMKISYNEQFF
TRBJ2-7,TRBV3-1,CTSSQLGVSYEQYF
TRBJ2-1,TRBV27,CASSLYSHLNEQFF
TRBJ2-2,TRBV27,CASSRAGLAGLNTGELFF
TRBJ2-3,TRBV30,CAAELAGVTQYF
TRBJ2-3,TRBV10-1,CASSEQGAKAGPRTDTQYF
TRBJ2-7,TRBV7-2,CASSWGQGAQEQYF